Listed below are T cell receptor beta chains from one sample, sequenced in a study of blood T cell repertoires in COVID-19. The data were produced by immunoSEQ multiplex PCR, yet TCRdb's version contains in-frame clones alone and is incomplete. There are 450,000 to 600,000 clones in the sample; roughly 87% occur only once, and 0.7% lies in the top ten. Sequencing was done on a sample of PBMCs or T cells enriched from blood (not recorded which). All receptors derive from a young woman who had recovered from COVID-19. Each CDR3 is given with its conserved first and last residue. A D gene is named only where the DNA matches it firmly. Part of the rows lack a size; the others show once, few, many or a class for expanded clones.

size	J	D	V	DNA	CDR3
.	TRBJ1-5	.	TRBV28	TGTGCCAGCAGTCCGCACAGGGGCAATCAGCCCCAGCATTTT	CASSPHRGNQPQHF
.	TRBJ2-1	TRBD2	TRBV5-1	TGCGCCAGCAGCTTCCTAGCGGGGGGGCCCTATGAGCAGTTCTTC	CASSFLAGGPYEQFF
.	TRBJ1-1	.	TRBV6-5	TGTGCCAGCAGTTACTCGGGCTTATACAGGGAGGGAGCTTTCTTT	CASSYSGLYREGAFF
.	TRBJ2-1	.	TRBV5-1	TGCGCCAGCAGCTGGGGACAAAACAATGAGCAGTTCTTC	CASSWGQNNEQFF
.	TRBJ2-5	TRBD1	TRBV9	TGTGCCAGCAGCGTAGACGGGACAGCCCAAGAGACCCAGTACTTC	CASSVDGTAQETQYF
.	TRBJ1-1	.	TRBV15	TGTGCCACCAGCCCAGAAGGACTTAATGTGTGGGGAACTGAAGCTTTCTTT	CATSPEGLNVWGTEAFF
.	TRBJ1-1	TRBD1	TRBV7-9	TGTGCCAGCAGCAAGGACAGGGGGACGCATACCAAGAACACTGAAGCTTTCTTT	CASSKDRGTHTKNTEAFF
.	TRBJ1-5	.	TRBV2	TGTGCCACCGAGGGCACAGCCAGGCAGCCCCAGCATTTT	CATEGTARQPQHF
.	TRBJ2-1	.	TRBV2	TGTGCCGGTACAGGGTATAATGAGCAGTTCTTC	CAGTGYNEQFF
.	TRBJ2-5	.	TRBV11-2	TGTGCCAGCAGCTCCCCTGAGGGGGGGCATCGGGAGACCCAGTACTTC	CASSSPEGGHRETQYF
.	TRBJ2-6	.	TRBV3-1/TRBV3-2	TGTGCCAGCAGCCCCCGTCCTACATTCGGGGTGAGTGGGGCCAACGTCCTGACTTTC	CASSPRPTFGVSGANVLTF
.	TRBJ1-2	TRBD1	TRBV10-3	TGTGCCATCAGTGAGACGACAGGGGCGAGGGAGGGCTACACCTTC	CAISETTGAREGYTF
.	TRBJ2-7	.	TRBV7-2	TGTGCCAGCAGCCAGTCGAGGGGGTCCAGCAAGCAGTACTTC	CASSQSRGSSKQYF
.	TRBJ1-1	.	TRBV23-1	TGCGCCAGCAGTCATGCCAGTCTGAGGGGGATGAACACTGAAGCTTTCTTT	CASSHASLRGMNTEAFF
.	TRBJ1-1	TRBD1	TRBV30	TGTGCCTGGAGTGTACTGCAGGGGGCATTGAGCACTGAAGCTTTCTTT	CAWSVLQGALSTEAFF
once	TRBJ2-5	.	TRBV28	TGTGCCAGCAGTTTAATAGGGCGGGGAGAGACCCAGTACTTC	CASSLIGRGETQYF
.	TRBJ1-1	TRBD1	TRBV7-2	TGTGCCAGCAGCTCACCTCCGACAGGGAGAACTGAAGCTTTCTTT	CASSSPPTGRTEAFF
.	TRBJ2-1	TRBD2	TRBV23-1	TGCGCCAGCAGCCATACTCTAGCGGGGGGGCCGAGAAACAGTTTCAGGGACAATGAGCAGTTCTTC	CASSHTLAGGPRNSFRDNEQFF
.	TRBJ1-1	.	TRBV7-9	TGTGCCAGCAGCTTAGAAGTCAGCGCGAACACTGAAGCTTTCTTT	CASSLEVSANTEAFF
.	TRBJ1-1	TRBD1	TRBV29-1	TGCAGCGTGGGGCCGGGACAGGGAGACACTGAAGCTTTCTTT	CSVGPGQGDTEAFF
.	TRBJ1-4	TRBD1	TRBV4-1	TGCGCCAGCAGTCAAGGACAGGCCCCAAATGAAAAACTGTTTTTT	CASSQGQAPNEKLFF
.	TRBJ2-2	.	TRBV5-1	TGCGCCAGCAGTTATACAGGGAACACCGGGGAGCTGTTTTTT	CASSYTGNTGELFF
.	TRBJ1-2	TRBD1	TRBV27	TGTGCCAGCAGTTCCGGACAGGGGTCTATCTATGGCTACACCTTC	CASSSGQGSIYGYTF
.	TRBJ2-2	.	TRBV2	TGTGCCAGCAGTGTACAATATTGGACACAAAACACCGGGGAGCTGTTTTTT	CASSVQYWTQNTGELFF
.	TRBJ1-4	.	TRBV2	TGTGCCAGCATCCCTGTGGGGGGTGGGAAACTGTTTTTT	CASIPVGGGKLFF